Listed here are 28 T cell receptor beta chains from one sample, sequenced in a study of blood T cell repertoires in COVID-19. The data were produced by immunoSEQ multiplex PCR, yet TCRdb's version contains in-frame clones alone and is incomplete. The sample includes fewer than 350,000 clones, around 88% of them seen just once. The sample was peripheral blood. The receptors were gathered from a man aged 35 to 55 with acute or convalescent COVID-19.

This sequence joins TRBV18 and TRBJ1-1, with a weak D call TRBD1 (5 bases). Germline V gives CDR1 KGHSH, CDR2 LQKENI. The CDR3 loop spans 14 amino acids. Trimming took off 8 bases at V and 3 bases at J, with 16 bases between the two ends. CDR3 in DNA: TGTGCCAGCAAACGGGGGATTGGGGACACTGAAGCTTTCTTT. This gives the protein CASKRGIGDTEAFF.

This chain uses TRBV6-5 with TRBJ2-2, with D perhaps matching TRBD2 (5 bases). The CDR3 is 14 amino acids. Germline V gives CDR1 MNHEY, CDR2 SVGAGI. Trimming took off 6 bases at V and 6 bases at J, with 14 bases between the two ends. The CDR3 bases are TGTGCCAGCAGCCCCGGGGAGCCGGCCGGGGAGCTGTTTTTT. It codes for CASSPGEPAGELFF.

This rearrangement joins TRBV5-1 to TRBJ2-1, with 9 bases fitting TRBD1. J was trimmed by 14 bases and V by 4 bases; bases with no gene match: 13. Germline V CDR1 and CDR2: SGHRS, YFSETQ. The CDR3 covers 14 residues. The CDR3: CASSPGTGKLKEFF. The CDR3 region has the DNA TGCGCCAGCAGCCCCGGGACAGGGAAGTTGAAGGAGTTCTTC.

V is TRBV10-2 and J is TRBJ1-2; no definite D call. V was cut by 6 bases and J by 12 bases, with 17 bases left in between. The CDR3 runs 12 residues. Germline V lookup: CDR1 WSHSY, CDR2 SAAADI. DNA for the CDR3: TGCGCCAGCAGCCCCATCGAGAGGTCTGACACCTTC. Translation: CASSPIERSDTF.

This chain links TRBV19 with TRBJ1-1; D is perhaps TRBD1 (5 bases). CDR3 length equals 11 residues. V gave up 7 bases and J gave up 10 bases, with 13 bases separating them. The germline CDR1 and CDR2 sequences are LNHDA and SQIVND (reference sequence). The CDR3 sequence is CASISGTRAFF. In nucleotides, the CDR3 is TGTGCCAGTATTTCAGGGACTCGAGCTTTCTTT.

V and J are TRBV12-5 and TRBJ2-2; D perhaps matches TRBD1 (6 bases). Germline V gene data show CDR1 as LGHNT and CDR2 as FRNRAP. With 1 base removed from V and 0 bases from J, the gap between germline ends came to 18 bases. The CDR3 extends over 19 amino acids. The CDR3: CASGLAFGAGTSNTGELFF. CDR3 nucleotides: TGTGCTAGTGGTTTGGCTTTTGGGGCCGGGACATCGAACACCGGGGAGCTGTTTTTT.

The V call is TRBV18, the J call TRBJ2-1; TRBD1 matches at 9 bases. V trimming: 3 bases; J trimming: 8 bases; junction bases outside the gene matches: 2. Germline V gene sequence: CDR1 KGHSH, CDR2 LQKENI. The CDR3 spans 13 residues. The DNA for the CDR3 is TGTGCCAGCTCACCCAGGACAGGGGATGAGCAGTTCTTC. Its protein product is CASSPRTGDEQFF. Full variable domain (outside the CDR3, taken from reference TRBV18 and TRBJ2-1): NAGVMQNPRHLVRRRGQEARLRCSPMKGHSHVYWYRQLPEEGLKFMVYLQKENIIDESGMPKERFSAEFPKEGPSILRIQQVVRGDSAAYFCASSPRTGDEQFFGPGTRLTVL.

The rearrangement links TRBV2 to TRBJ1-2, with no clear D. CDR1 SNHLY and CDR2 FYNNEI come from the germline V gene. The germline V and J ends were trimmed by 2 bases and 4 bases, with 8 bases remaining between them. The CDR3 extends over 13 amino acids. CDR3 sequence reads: CASSEQVFYGYTF. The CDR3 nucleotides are TGTGCCAGCAGTGAACAGGTTTTCTATGGCTACACCTTC.

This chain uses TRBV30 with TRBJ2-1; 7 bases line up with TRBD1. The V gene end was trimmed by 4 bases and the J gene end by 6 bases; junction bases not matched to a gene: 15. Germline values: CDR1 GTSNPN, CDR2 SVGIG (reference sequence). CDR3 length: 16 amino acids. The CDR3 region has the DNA TGTGCCTGGACGCCGAATGACCCCGGGACAGCCAATGAGCAGTTCTTC. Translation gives CAWTPNDPGTANEQFF.

CDR3 sequence reads: CASSYTGNEQYF. The CDR3 DNA reads as TGTGCCAGCAGCTATACAGGGAACGAGCAGTACTTC. This sequence joins TRBV5-5 and TRBJ2-7; weak D call: TRBD1 (6 bases). This CDR3 comprises 12 residues. V lost 3 bases and J 5 bases, leaving 9 bases between the germline ends. CDR1 and CDR2 (germline): SGHKS, YYEKEE (reference sequence).

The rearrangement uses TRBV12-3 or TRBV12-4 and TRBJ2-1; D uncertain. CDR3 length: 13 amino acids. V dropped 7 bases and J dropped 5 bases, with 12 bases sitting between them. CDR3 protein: CASMLTEDNEQFF. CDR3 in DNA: TGTGCCAGCATGTTGACTGAGGACAATGAGCAGTTCTTC.

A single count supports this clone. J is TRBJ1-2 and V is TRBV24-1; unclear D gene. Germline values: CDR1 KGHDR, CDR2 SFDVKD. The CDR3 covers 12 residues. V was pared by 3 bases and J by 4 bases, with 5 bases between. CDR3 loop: CATSDLRYGYTF. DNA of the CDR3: TGTGCCACCAGTGATCTTCGCTATGGCTACACCTTC.

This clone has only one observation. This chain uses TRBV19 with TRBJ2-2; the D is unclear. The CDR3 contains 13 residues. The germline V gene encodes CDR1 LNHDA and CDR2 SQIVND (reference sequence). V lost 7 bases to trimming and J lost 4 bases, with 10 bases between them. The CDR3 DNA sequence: TGTGCCAGTACGCACTTAATCACCGGGGAGCTGTTTTTT. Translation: CASTHLITGELFF.

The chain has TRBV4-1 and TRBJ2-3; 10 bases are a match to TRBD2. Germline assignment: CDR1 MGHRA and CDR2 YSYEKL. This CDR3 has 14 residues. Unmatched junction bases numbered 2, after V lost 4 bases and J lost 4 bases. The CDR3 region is CASSPGTSADTQYF. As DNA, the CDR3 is TGCGCCAGCAGCCCCGGGACTAGCGCAGATACGCAGTATTTT.

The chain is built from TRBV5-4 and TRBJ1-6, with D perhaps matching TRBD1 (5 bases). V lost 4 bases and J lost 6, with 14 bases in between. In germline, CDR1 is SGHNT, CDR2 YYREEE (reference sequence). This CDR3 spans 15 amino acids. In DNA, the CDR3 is TGTGCCAGCAGCCCCGGGGGGTTTAGTAATTCACCCCTCCACTTT. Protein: CASSPGGFSNSPLHF.

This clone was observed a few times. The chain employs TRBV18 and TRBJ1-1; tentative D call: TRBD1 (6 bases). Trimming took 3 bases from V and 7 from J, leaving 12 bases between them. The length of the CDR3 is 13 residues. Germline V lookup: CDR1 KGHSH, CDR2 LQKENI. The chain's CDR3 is CASSPRGASEAFF. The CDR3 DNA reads TGTGCCAGCTCACCTCGGGGGGCGAGTGAAGCTTTCTTT.

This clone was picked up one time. The CDR3 protein is CASSSLASRTGELFF. CDR3 nucleotides: TGTGCCAGCAGCTCCCTAGCGAGTCGGACCGGGGAGCTGTTTTTT. The J gene is TRBJ2-2, the V gene TRBV11-2; tentative D call: TRBD2 (6 bases). CDR1 SGHAT and CDR2 FQNNGV come from the germline V gene. This CDR3 is 15 amino acids long. The V gene lost 4 bases and the J gene lost 5 bases, with 14 bases spanning the gap.

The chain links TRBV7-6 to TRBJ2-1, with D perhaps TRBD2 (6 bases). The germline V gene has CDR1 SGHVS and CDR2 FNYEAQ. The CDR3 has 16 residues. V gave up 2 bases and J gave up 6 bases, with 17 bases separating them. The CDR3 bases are TGTGCCAGCAGCTTATCCATAGGAGGGGTGGGCAATGAGCAGTTCTTC. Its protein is CASSLSIGGVGNEQFF.

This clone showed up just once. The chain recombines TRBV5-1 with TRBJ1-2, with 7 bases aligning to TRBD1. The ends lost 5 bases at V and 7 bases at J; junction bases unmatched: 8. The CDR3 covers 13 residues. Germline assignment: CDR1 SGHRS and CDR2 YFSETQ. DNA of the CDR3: TGCGCCAGCAGACTTGGGACAGAAAGTGGCTACACCTTC. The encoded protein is CASRLGTESGYTF.

CDR3 sequence: CASQLRVAGEAFF. In DNA form, the CDR3 reads TGTGCCAGTCAGCTTCGGGTGGCAGGGGAAGCTTTCTTT. V and J are TRBV7-2 and TRBJ1-1; tentative D call: TRBD1 (5 bases). Germline V gene data show CDR1 as SGHTA and CDR2 as FQGNSA. Trimming took 9 bases from V and 8 from J, leaving 19 bases between them. CDR3 length: 13 residues.

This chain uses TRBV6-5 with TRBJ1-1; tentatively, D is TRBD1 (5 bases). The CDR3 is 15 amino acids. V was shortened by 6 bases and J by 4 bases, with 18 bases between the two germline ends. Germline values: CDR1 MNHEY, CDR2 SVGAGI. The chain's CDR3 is CASSPRIGGGTEAFF. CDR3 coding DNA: TGTGCCAGCAGCCCCAGAATCGGCGGGGGCACTGAAGCTTTCTTT.

CDR3 amino acids: CATSDTGTGINEQFF. In DNA form, the CDR3 reads TGTGCCACCAGTGATACCGGGACAGGGATCAATGAGCAGTTCTTC. V and J are TRBV24-1 and TRBJ2-1; 9 bases match TRBD1. The germline CDR1 and CDR2 sequences are KGHDR and SFDVKD. The CDR3 has 15 amino acids. Germline trimming cut 3 bases from V and 6 bases from J; bases unmatched to any gene: 5.

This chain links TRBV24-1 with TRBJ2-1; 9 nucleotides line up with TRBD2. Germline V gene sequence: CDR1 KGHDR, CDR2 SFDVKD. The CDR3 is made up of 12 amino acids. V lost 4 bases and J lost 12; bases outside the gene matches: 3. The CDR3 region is CATSDPTSGQFF. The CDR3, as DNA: TGTGCCACCAGTGACCCGACTAGCGGGCAGTTCTTC.

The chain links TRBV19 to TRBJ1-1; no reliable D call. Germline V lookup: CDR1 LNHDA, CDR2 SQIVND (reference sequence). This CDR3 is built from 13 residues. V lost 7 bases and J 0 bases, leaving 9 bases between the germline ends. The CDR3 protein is CASNGGLNTEAFF. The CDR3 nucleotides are TGTGCCAGTAACGGCGGCTTGAACACTGAAGCTTTCTTT.

The CDR3 sequence is CASGYQSTGRTEAFF. Written as DNA, the CDR3 is TGTGCTAGTGGTTATCAGTCGACAGGGAGGACTGAAGCTTTCTTT. The J gene is TRBJ1-1, the V gene TRBV12-5, with 7 bases matching TRBD1. With V trimmed by 4 bases and J by 5 bases, 10 bases remained unmatched. The CDR3 has 15 amino acids. The V gene's germline CDR1 is LGHNT and CDR2 FRNRAP.

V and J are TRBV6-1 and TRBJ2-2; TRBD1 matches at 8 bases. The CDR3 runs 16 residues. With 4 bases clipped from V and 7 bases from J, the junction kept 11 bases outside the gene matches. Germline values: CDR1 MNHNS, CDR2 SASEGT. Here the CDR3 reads CASSGLTGEGGGELFF. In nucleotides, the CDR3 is TGTGCCAGCAGTGGCCTGACAGGGGAAGGAGGCGGGGAGCTGTTTTTT.

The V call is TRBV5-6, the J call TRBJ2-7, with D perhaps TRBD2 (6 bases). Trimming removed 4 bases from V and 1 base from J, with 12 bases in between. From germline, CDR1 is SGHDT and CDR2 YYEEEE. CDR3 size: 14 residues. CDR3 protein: CASSPFGGSYEQYF. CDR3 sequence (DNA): TGTGCCAGCAGCCCATTCGGGGGTTCCTACGAGCAGTACTTC.

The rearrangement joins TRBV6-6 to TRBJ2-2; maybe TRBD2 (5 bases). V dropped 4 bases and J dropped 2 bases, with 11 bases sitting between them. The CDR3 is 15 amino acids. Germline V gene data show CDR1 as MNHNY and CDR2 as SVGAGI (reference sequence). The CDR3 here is CASSSLERNTGELFF. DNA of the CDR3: TGTGCCAGCAGTTCACTAGAACGTAACACCGGGGAGCTGTTTTTT.